The clone carrying this T cell receptor (beta chain) was seen at least ten times. Its specificity is unknown. These data originate in a study of T cells in Graves' hyperthyroidism and ophthalmopathy. Diagnosis rested on symptoms, serum thyroxine and TRAb, thyroid ultrasound, and orbital computed tomography. Amplification targeted TCR beta CDR3 regions from RNA transcripts. The TCR CDR3 was amplified in a first-round RT-PCR using the HTBI primer set. Each CDR3 protein is one row after TCRdb ran MiXCR on the multiplex PCR reads. The table shows about 600,000 distinct CDR3 sequences, with roughly 14% occurring only once. Study findings and constraints: Also found in blood were most expanded thyroid clonotypes above 0.001.

This CDR3 region has 14 residues. Germline V gene data show CDR1 as DFQATT and CDR2 as SNEGSKA (reference sequence). V was trimmed by 6 bases and J by 7 bases, leaving 16 bases between them. This TCR derives from a woman aged 45-65 years with Graves' ophthalmopathy. The sample was blood. The chain uses TRBV20-1 and TRBJ1-6; a weak D match, TRBD1 (5 bases). The CDR3 bases are TGCAGTGCCAAACTTGGGGGTATAAATTCACCCCTCCACTTT. Protein sequence: CSAKLGGINSPLHF.